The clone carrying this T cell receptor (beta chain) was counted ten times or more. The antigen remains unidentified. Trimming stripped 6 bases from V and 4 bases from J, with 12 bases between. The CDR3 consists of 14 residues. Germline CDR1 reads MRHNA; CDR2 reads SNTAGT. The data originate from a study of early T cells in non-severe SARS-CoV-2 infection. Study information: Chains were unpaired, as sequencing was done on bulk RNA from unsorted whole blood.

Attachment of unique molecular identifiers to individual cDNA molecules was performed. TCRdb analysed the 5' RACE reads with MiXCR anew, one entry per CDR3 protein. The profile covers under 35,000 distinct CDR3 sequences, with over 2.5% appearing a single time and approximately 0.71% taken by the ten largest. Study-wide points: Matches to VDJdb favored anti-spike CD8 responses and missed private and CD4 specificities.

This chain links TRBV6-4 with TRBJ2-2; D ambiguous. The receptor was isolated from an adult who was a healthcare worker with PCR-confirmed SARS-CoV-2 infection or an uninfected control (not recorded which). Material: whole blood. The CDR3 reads CASSAQDGTGELFF. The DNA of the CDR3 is TGTGCCAGCAGCGCGCAGGATGGCACCGGGGAGCTGTTTTTT.